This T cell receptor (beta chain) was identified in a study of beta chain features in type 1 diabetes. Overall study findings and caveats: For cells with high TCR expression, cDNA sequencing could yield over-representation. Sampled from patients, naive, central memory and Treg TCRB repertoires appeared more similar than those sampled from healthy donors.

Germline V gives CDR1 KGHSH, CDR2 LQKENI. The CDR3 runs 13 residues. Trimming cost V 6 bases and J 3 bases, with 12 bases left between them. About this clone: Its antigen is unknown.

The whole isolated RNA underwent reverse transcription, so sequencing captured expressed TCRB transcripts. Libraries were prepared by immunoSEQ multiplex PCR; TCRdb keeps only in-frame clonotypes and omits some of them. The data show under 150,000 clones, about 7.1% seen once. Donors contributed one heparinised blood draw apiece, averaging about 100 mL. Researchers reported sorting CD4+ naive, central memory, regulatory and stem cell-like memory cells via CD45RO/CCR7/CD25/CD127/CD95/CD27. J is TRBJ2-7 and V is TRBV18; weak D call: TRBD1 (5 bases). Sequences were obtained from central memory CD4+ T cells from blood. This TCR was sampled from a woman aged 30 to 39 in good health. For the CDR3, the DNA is TGTGCCAGCTCGATAGGCAGGGACTACGAGCAGTACTTC. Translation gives CASSIGRDYEQYF.